The clone carrying this T cell receptor (beta chain) has at least ten counts. The antigen is not known. Genomic DNA, the template, was used for profiling of the TCR beta VDJ and CDR3. TCRdb processed the reads anew with MiXCR; each CDR3 protein has one entry. The sample yields about 160,000 distinct CDR3 sequences, approximately 40% seen once. V shed 0 bases and J shed 5 bases, with 6 bases lying between them. The CDR3 consists of 13 residues. The germline V gene encodes CDR1 SGDLS and CDR2 YYNGEE. The sample comes from a study of CD8+CD57+ T cells in acquired aplastic anemia. On the study more broadly: Sorted CD4+ and CD8+ cells yielded DNA averaging roughly 3.3 ug. CD4+ reads averaged around 10 million in healthy donors.

The study's findings and limits: Patients did not significantly differ from controls in CD8+ Simpson's diversity. The number of CD8+ CDR3 sequences shared by patients and controls was about 27.

The receptor comes from a human donor in good health. The sequenced material came from sorted CD4+, CD8+, or CD8+CD57+ T cells (not recorded which) from PBMCs. The chain links TRBV9 to TRBJ2-1; D unclear. In DNA, the CDR3 is TGTGCCAGCAGCGTAGGGTTGAACAATGAGCAGTTCTTC. Protein: CASSVGLNNEQFF.